The 18 T cell receptor beta chains below all came from one sample that was sequenced in a study of cytomegalovirus exposure and HLA in healthy donors. Primers: 60 Vbeta forward and 13 Jbeta reverse. Only in-frame clones appear in the TCRdb table, and some are missing; sequencing was by immunoSEQ multiplex PCR. Of some 250,000 clones in the sample, 70% to 90% were seen once. Sequencing was performed on PBMCs. These receptors were collected from a woman aged 60-70 years in good health and CMV-seropositive.

By sample fraction, this clone is medium-sized. Germline and junction disagree at one end, which may indicate a read error. This rearrangement joins TRBV28 to TRBJ2-7; D may be TRBD2 (5 bases). The germline V gene encodes CDR1 MDHEN and CDR2 SYDVKM. This CDR3 spans 13 amino acids. CDR3 DNA: TGTGCCAGCAATTTAAGGGCGGGCTACGAGCAGTACTTC. Encoded protein: CASNLRAGYEQYF.

The rearrangement uses TRBV9 and TRBJ2-3; 7 bases are shared with TRBD1. The CDR3 extends over 16 amino acids. The V segment lost 5 bases and the J segment 6 bases; nucleotides outside the gene matches: 15. In germline, CDR1 is SGDLS, CDR2 YYNGEE. Written as DNA, the CDR3 is TGTGCCAGCAGTCAAGGGGGCGCTCCCGTCGGGGATACGCAGTATTTT. Residues: CASSQGGAPVGDTQYF.

This chain links TRBV6-1 with TRBJ2-7; 7 nucleotides line up with TRBD1. Germline-derived CDR1 and CDR2 are MNHNS and SASEGT. The V gene end was trimmed by 7 bases and the J gene end by 2 bases; junction bases not matched to a gene: 8. The CDR3 has 14 amino acids. As DNA, the CDR3 is TGTGCCAGCACCCGACAGGGTAGAACCTACGAGCAGTACTTC. This encodes CASTRQGRTYEQYF.

V and J are TRBV6-5 and TRBJ2-2; the D gene is possibly TRBD2 (6 bases). Per the germline V gene, CDR1 is MNHEY and CDR2 is SVGAGI. Trimming took 2 bases from V and 6 from J, leaving 10 bases between them. The CDR3 consists of 14 residues. CDR3 sequence reads: CASSYMGGPGELFF. The CDR3 DNA follows: TGTGCCAGCAGTTACATGGGAGGCCCCGGGGAGCTGTTTTTT.

The J gene is TRBJ2-7, the V gene TRBV4-1, with TRBD2 matching 8 bases. This CDR3 is 17 amino acids long. Germline lookup yields CDR1 MGHRA and CDR2 YSYEKL. The V segment lost 2 bases and the J segment 3 bases; nucleotides outside the gene matches: 12. This CDR3 reads CASSQFSSGSILYEQYF. The CDR3 DNA follows: TGCGCCAGCAGCCAATTCTCCAGCGGGAGTATCCTCTACGAGCAGTACTTC.

V usage is TRBV5-1 and J usage is TRBJ2-7, with TRBD1 as a possible D gene (5 bases). Trimming took 3 bases from V and 6 from J, leaving 22 bases between them. The CDR3 runs 16 residues. Germline V lookup: CDR1 SGHRS, CDR2 YFSETQ. DNA of the CDR3: TGCGCCAGCAGCTACTCGTGGCAGGGTAAAGTTAGCGAGCAGTACTTC. Amino acid sequence: CASSYSWQGKVSEQYF.

The V and J genes are TRBV6-6 and TRBJ2-7; 11 bases match TRBD2. The CDR3 totals 14 residues. Germline V gene data show CDR1 as MNHNY and CDR2 as SVGAGI (reference sequence). The junction had 5 bases not matched to a gene; V was cut back by 6 bases and J by 4 bases. This chain's CDR3 is CASSPGTSGYEQYF. The CDR3 bases are TGTGCCAGCAGCCCCGGGACTAGCGGTTACGAGCAGTACTTC.

The gene calls are TRBV15 and TRBJ2-7; D possibly corresponds to TRBD2 (6 bases). The CDR3 contains 14 residues. Trimming removed 1 base at V and 6 bases at J, with 13 bases between. In germline, CDR1 is LNHNV, CDR2 YYDKDF (reference sequence). The DNA for the CDR3 is TGTGCCACCAGCAGAGCCTGGGGGGTGAGCGAGCAGTACTTC. It translates to CATSRAWGVSEQYF.

The genes are TRBV5-1 and TRBJ2-3; 13 nucleotides agree with TRBD2. Looked up from germline, CDR1 is SGHRS and CDR2 is YFSETQ. The CDR3 spans 13 residues. Trimming removed 5 bases from V and 6 bases from J; junction bases left unmatched: 0. The CDR3 bases are TGCGCCAGCAGGGGACTAGCGGGGGATACGCAGTATTTT. Its translation: CASRGLAGDTQYF.

CDR3 sequence (DNA): TGTGCCATTACCGAAGTGGCGGGAGATCGGAATGAGCAGTTCTTC. This codes for CAITEVAGDRNEQFF. The chain recombines TRBV10-3 with TRBJ2-1, with 7 bases lining up with TRBD2. With V trimmed by 9 bases and J by 7 bases, 15 bases remained unmatched. The germline V gene has CDR1 ENHRY and CDR2 SYGVKD. There are 15 residues in the CDR3.

The CDR3 sequence is CASSETGVTEQFF. CDR3 in DNA: TGCGCCAGCAGTGAGACAGGGGTGACTGAGCAGTTCTTC. The gene calls are TRBV10-1 and TRBJ2-1, with 7 bases identical to TRBD1. Germline V CDR1 and CDR2: WNHNN, SYGVQD (reference sequence). Losses at the gene ends were 2 bases for V and 9 bases for J; bases not matched to a gene: 4. This CDR3 has 13 amino acids.

The chain links TRBV6-5 to TRBJ2-7, with 9 bases identical to TRBD2. Per germline, CDR1 MNHEY and CDR2 SVGAGI. Trimming took 2 bases from V and 4 from J; bases not matched to a gene: 0. This CDR3 has 13 residues. CDR3 in DNA: TGTGCCAGCAGTTACCTAGCGGGGTACGAGCAGTACTTC. Its translation: CASSYLAGYEQYF.

The rearrangement uses TRBV7-9 and TRBJ2-1; D is unresolved. The length of the CDR3 is 12 residues. Germline CDR1 and CDR2: SEHNR and FQNEAQ (reference sequence). V was shortened by 4 bases and J by 7 bases, with 8 bases between the two germline ends. In DNA form, the CDR3 reads TGTGCCAGCAGCTCTATTCCGAATGAGCAGTTCTTC. Its translation: CASSSIPNEQFF.

V is TRBV19 and J is TRBJ1-5; no clear D gene. V was shortened by 1 base and J by 5 bases, with 6 bases between the two germline ends. This CDR3 comprises 13 residues. The V gene's germline CDR1 is LNHDA and CDR2 SQIVND (reference sequence). This CDR3 reads CASSIGTDQPQHF. DNA for the CDR3: TGTGCCAGTAGTATAGGGACTGATCAGCCCCAGCATTTT.

This clone was seen a few times. The V and J genes are TRBV6-5 and TRBJ2-7; perhaps TRBD1 as D (7 bases). V shed 2 bases and J shed 3 bases, with 14 bases lying between them. Germline loops: CDR1 MNHEY, CDR2 SVGAGI. The CDR3 sequence is 15 residues long. The CDR3 DNA is TGTGCCAGCAGTTACGCGGGGACAGATCACTACGAGCAGTACTTC. Translating it yields CASSYAGTDHYEQYF.

V and J are TRBV7-3 and TRBJ2-5, with 13 bases identical to TRBD2. The CDR3 spans 15 residues. V shed 4 bases and J 4 bases; nucleotides not matched to a gene: 3. Germline V gene sequence: CDR1 SGHTA, CDR2 FQGTGA. For the CDR3, the DNA is TGTGCCAGCAGCTGGACTAGCGGGAGTTTAGAGACCCAGTACTTC. This sequence encodes CASSWTSGSLETQYF.

V usage is TRBV7-9 and J usage is TRBJ1-4; TRBD1 might be the D (5 bases). V lost 3 bases, J lost 10 bases, and 12 bases lay in between. Germline CDR1 reads SEHNR; CDR2 reads FQNEAQ (reference sequence). The CDR3 runs to 13 residues. CDR3 residues: CASSLGPDGKLFF. CDR3 nucleotides: TGTGCCAGCAGCTTGGGGCCGGACGGAAAACTGTTTTTT.

As concerns this clone: One end of the junction fails to match germline, which may point to a read error. The chain carries TRBV6-5 and TRBJ1-4; tentative D call: TRBD1 (6 bases). The V gene's germline CDR1 is MNHEY and CDR2 SVGAGI. The CDR3 spans 16 residues. In nucleotides, the CDR3 is TGTGCCAGCAGTTCCCGGGACACCACCGGGGATGAAAAACCGTTTTTT. Residues: CASSSRDTTGDEKPFF.